This T cell receptor beta chain was retrieved from a study of Ad26.COV2.S vaccination and SARS-CoV-2 variants. The overall study: Participants got Ad26.COV2.S intramuscularly, once or twice 56 days apart. General study results and limits: Analyses of TCR breadth and depth may have underestimated total T cell responses.

Points on this clone: The antigen is not known.

The CDR3 consists of 17 residues. Looked up from germline, CDR1 is SGHTA and CDR2 is FQGNSA. The V and J ends lost 3 bases and 8 bases, in that order; junction bases with no gene match: 13. Noted treatment: about 20 received Ad26.COV2.S at low or high dose, single or two shots; about five received placebo; per-sample allocation not given. Following the first vaccine or placebo injection, samples were taken on day 63. The protocol was immunoSEQ multiplex PCR, while the TCRdb copy is restricted to in-frame clones and leaves out a portion. The sample carries 300,000 to 350,000 clones, 90% recorded once.

The material sequenced was peripheral blood, taken in a trial of Ad26.COV2.S vaccine versus placebo. J is TRBJ2-2 and V is TRBV7-2; the match to TRBD1 covers 9 bases. This clonotype was obtained from a person aged 18 to 65 who received the Ad26.COV2.S COVID-19 vaccine or a placebo. The CDR3 bases are TGTGCCAGCAGCTTCCCCAATACAGGGGGCGCGACGGGGGAGCTGTTTTTT. It yields the protein CASSFPNTGGATGELFF.